This T cell receptor (beta chain) was recovered during a study of cytomegalovirus exposure and HLA in healthy donors (dated by TCRdb to about 2017). Regarding the study in general: According to an earlier analysis of a few hundred of the donors, 150 million to 200 million T cells yielded roughly 100 million unique TCR beta sequences and less than 300 Gb of sequence data. An early release covering around 630 HLA-typed donors comprised about 320 gigabases of sequencing data and around 80 million unique TCR sequences. Of the 350 to 400 genotyped donors, approximately 83% fell in the genetic ancestry cluster associated with self-reported Caucasian donors. The study was designed to test whether signatures of past pathogen exposure could be identified by cataloging public T cell receptors. The T cell repertoires of under 750 subjects were profiled by immunosequencing and related to cytomegalovirus serostatus. Along with the approximately 700-subject first cohort, a separate validation cohort of over 90 different subjects was used. High-throughput TCR immunosequencing, statistical association of individual TCRs with disease status, and machine learning were combined to predict cytomegalovirus infection status. To study patterns of TCR occurrence, a later analysis re-analyzed previously published TCR beta repertoires from under 750 donors and added high-resolution HLA genotyping. The later analysis used no new phenotypic data to find candidate immune exposures, relying instead on TCR beta sequences and their occurrence across donors. To decide whether each TCR beta V gene segment behaved as functional or pseudogenic, an earlier analysis of over 500 of the donors relied on high-throughput TCR beta sequencing. Alongside the repertoire data, information on donor age, sex, ethnicity and CMV serostatus was compiled. A later genetic analysis used genome-wide SNP genotypes for about three fifths of the 666 donors, treating that subset as a discovery cohort. All discovery cohort repertoires had been generated using a single sequencing platform. HLA typing included class I and class II loci at four-digit resolution. The number of donors typed differed by locus, with 629-630 for A, B, C, DRB1 and DQB1, approximately 500 for DQA1, 606 for DPA1, and approximately 470 for DPB1. Roughly 5 DR-DQ haplotypes were handled as single units for association and clustering because linkage in the cohort was strong. Among about 410 genotyped donors of the cohort, an average of roughly 230,000 unique TCR beta nucleotide sequences was sequenced per donor, of which 15% to 20% were non-productive.

From its cysteine to its phenylalanine, the CDR3 spans 15 amino acids. The CDR3 DNA has 45 bases and is translated from base 1. Trimming removed 3 bases from V and 2 bases from J; the gene matches leave 5 bases unexplained. The germline V gene supplies CDR1 ENHRY and CDR2 SYGVKD. Results and caveats for the whole study, not just this receptor: The 87-base-pair reads could not distinguish some IMGT-functional V segments, including TRBV6-2 and TRBV6-3, so those segments were excluded. In a later analysis, HLA-associated TCR beta chains showed more clonal expansion and lower generation probabilities than non-associated chains that were equally common. Only TCR beta chains were sequenced in this cohort, and the absence of alpha or paired-chain data limited detectable features. Strong co-occurrence of HLA alleles, especially DR and DQ, made assigning TCR associations to individual alleles difficult. A group of highly shared sequence variants was considered likely to be a technical artifact of the sequencing pipeline. A later analysis found that most CMV-associated TCR beta chains appeared HLA-restricted, with HLA associations seemingly driven largely by CMV exposure. Because counts were too low, about 15 rarely observed V segments, including chromosome 9 orphons, were left out of the earlier analysis of about 620 of the donors. In the study, approximately 160 TCR beta chains were listed as associated with cytomegalovirus. Presence/absence analyses assumed roughly uniform sequencing depth across donors, an assumption that may not hold. V-gene and J-gene trimming of TCR beta chains was associated with a missense DCLRE1C variant in a later genetic analysis, and the association was replicated in an independent cohort. A later analysis associated 15,000 to 20,000 TCR beta sequences with specific HLA alleles at a false discovery rate of 0.05. Correlated functional status among segregating V segments might reflect linkage disequilibrium, but an unknown experimental factor could not be ruled out. The authors suggested that the approach could potentially be generalized to other disease states and immunological phenotypes. In a later analysis, several top co-occurrence clusters were reported to appear linked to parvovirus B19, influenza, CMV and Epstein-Barr virus. The classifier was reported to diagnose cytomegalovirus status with high specificity and sensitivity in both the original and validation cohorts. A few of the identified cytomegalovirus-associated TCR beta chains were confirmed in vitro to be specific for cytomegalovirus antigens. A further reported finding was that TCR beta sequences accurately predicted the HLA-A and HLA-B alleles for most subjects in the first cohort. Most TCR sequences were observed very rarely across donors, whereas some public TCRs were present in many individuals. According to a later genetic analysis, donors in an Asian-associated ancestry cluster had fewer N-insertions in productive TCRs than the approximately 710-donor mean. Because HLA typing was missing for some donors at each locus, association tests included only the typed subset. In an earlier analysis of 500 to 650 of the donors, most TCR beta V segments appeared in productive rearrangements about 87% or about 30% of the time, broadly matching IMGT annotations. A later analysis found that TCR association rates varied across HLA loci, with DRB1 alleles showing the most associated TCRs and HLA-C alleles the fewest. For the cohort, immune exposure information was limited to CMV serostatus.

The cohort was made up of under 800 healthy bone marrow donors. All cohort members were sampled while nominally healthy, although unrecorded immune exposures were likely present. The donor was CMV seronegative and was included in the group of several hundred seronegative cohort members. A peripheral blood sample was collected from each donor, and TCR beta sequencing was performed on peripheral blood mononuclear cells. Genomic DNA was extracted from the blood cell samples with the Qiagen DNeasy Blood Extraction Kit. As for this clone: The specificity of this receptor is unknown. No base-level quality is on record; no much larger clone is a single base apart.

Library method: the immunoSEQ multiplex PCR assay. For the multiplex PCR, a mixture combining 60 forward primers for TCR Vbeta segments and 13 reverse primers for TCR Jbeta segments was used. Amplification of the CDR3 region of rearranged TCR beta genes was performed with a multiplex PCR assay on genomic DNA. On the Illumina HiSeq System, the amplified TCR beta libraries were sequenced as 87-base-pair reads. Per the authors' processing: A later analysis tallied about 77 million unique TCR beta chains across the 550 to 850 repertoires, and around 12 million of those chains were shared by two or more donors. Raw reads were error-corrected and collapsed into unique sequences with a nearest-neighbor algorithm that merged closely related sequences to remove PCR and sequencing errors. To assign V, D and J gene segments, CDR3 sequences were aligned to IMGT reference sequences. For a sequence to be retained, at least a six-nucleotide match to both a V gene segment and a J gene segment was required. Rearrangements were called productive when the CDR3 lacked stop codons and stayed in frame with V and J; all others were non-productive. Following IMGT convention, CDR3 was defined as the stretch from the second conserved V-encoded cysteine up to the conserved J-encoded phenylalanine. Sequences without an unambiguous match to a single V gene segment were excluded from the earlier analysis of approximately 600 of the donors. In an earlier analysis of a few hundred of the donors, V segments were called functional above 56.7% productive rearrangements and were called segregating when the between-donor standard deviation exceeded 5%. To diagnose cytomegalovirus status from the catalog of TCR beta chain sequences, a statistical classification framework was built. V and J gene assignment, in a later analysis, came from comparing TCR nucleotide sequences with IMGT/GENE-DB human TR gene sequences. A later analysis assigned CDR3 sequences and most-parsimonious VDJ recombination scenarios with the TCRdist pipeline. A later analysis defined each TCR beta chain by its CDR3 amino acid sequence plus V-gene family, and excluded reads lacking a unique V-gene family. As a way to deal with suspected cross-contamination and a sequencing artifact, a later analysis dropped approximately 570 nucleotide sequences that were highly shared and had low generation probability. In a later analysis, a clonal expansion index for each public chain was calculated from normalized within-repertoire ranks of inferred template counts. A later analysis computed generation probabilities with a VDJ recombination model fitted to out-of-frame rearrangements, and checked the results against IGoR. A later analysis scored TCR-TCR, TCR-HLA and TCR-CMV co-occurrence with hypergeometric tests, applying a repertoire-size bias correction to TCR pairs. In a later analysis, false discovery rates were estimated by permuting HLA or CMV assignments 20 times. A later analysis grouped co-occurring TCRs with DBSCAN, adding TCRdist sequence similarity when clustering within HLA-allele-positive subsets. Repertoires with fewer than 30,000 or more than 120,000 public chains, plus five repertoires with anomalous nucleotide sharing, were excluded from co-occurrence clustering. TCRdb carries this immuneACCESS record with in-frame sequences only. Its versions omit some clonotypes, under half of them owing to an unresolved V gene in the studies checked, with the rest unexplained. V, J and clone size were drawn from that table, and D and trimming were deduced from the DNA. Within this sample are some 110,000 clones, with around 75% of them counted one time only. Approximately 0.9% of the sample rests with the top ten.

This chain joins TRBV10-3 to TRBJ1-2; TRBD1 matches 8 bases in the middle. The clonotype originates from a woman aged 25-40 years in good health and CMV-seronegative. Specimen: PBMCs. The CDR3: CAISEYRTGNYGYTF. The base sequence is TGTGCCATCAGTGAATACAGGACAGGGAACTATGGCTACACCTTC.